This entry lists 32 T cell receptor beta chains sequenced from one sample in a study of shared clonotypes between healthy human individuals. Produced via immunoSEQ multiplex PCR; TCRdb's table is partial and in-frame only. Of under 2.5 million clones listed, approximately 90% are singletons. The specimen sequenced was naive CD4+ T cells from PBMCs. Described subset: CD45RA+ positively selected. These receptors all come from a man between 18 and 35 years old in good health. Some clones in this sample may be carry-over from other donors' samples.

V and J are TRBV11-2 and TRBJ2-2; no clear D. This CDR3 is 15 amino acids long. Trimming shortened V by 5 bases and J by 0 bases, and 10 bases separated the two germline ends. Germline V gene lookup returns CDR1 SGHAT and CDR2 FQNNGV. In nucleotides, the CDR3 is TGTGCCAGCAGCCACAGAAGCTCGAACACCGGGGAGCTGTTTTTT. It codes for CASSHRSSNTGELFF.

This clone was counted once. V gene TRBV27 combines with J gene TRBJ1-2; the match to TRBD1 covers 11 bases. This CDR3 is 14 amino acids long. V was pared by 5 bases and J by 7 bases, with 6 bases of the junction left unmatched. The germline V gene encodes CDR1 MNHEY and CDR2 SMNVEV (reference sequence). The CDR3 sequence is CASSPWTGGGGYTF. In nucleotides, the CDR3 is TGTGCCAGCAGTCCCTGGACAGGGGGCGGTGGCTACACCTTC.

Note on this clone: This sample also contains other DNA sequences that code for the same CDR3. V usage is TRBV4-3 and J usage is TRBJ1-1; possibly TRBD1 for D (6 bases). This CDR3 region has 13 residues. The germline gives CDR1 LGHNA, CDR2 YSLEER. Trimming took off 0 bases at V and 5 bases at J, with 7 bases between the two ends. CDR3 nucleotides: TGCGCCAGCAGCCAAGAAAGGGGGACTGAAGCTTTCTTT. Protein: CASSQERGTEAFF.

Worth noting for this clone: Additional DNA sequences in this sample encode the identical CDR3. V gene TRBV5-1 combines with J gene TRBJ2-1; 12 bases align to TRBD2. This CDR3 is built from 15 residues. Trimming cost V 5 bases and J 4 bases; bases outside gene matches: 4. The germline V gene has CDR1 SGHRS and CDR2 YFSETQ. Here the CDR3 reads CASSLTSGSYNEQFF. The CDR3 DNA is TGCGCCAGCAGTCTGACTAGCGGGAGTTACAATGAGCAGTTCTTC.

The chain combines TRBV28 with TRBJ1-2; D may be TRBD1 (6 bases). Germline CDR1 reads MDHEN; CDR2 reads SYDVKM. Trimming removed 2 bases from V and 1 base from J, with 11 bases in between. This CDR3 is 15 amino acids long. Written as DNA, the CDR3 is TGTGCCAGCAGTTTAGGACAGCCTTATAACTATGGCTACACCTTC. The encoded protein is CASSLGQPYNYGYTF.

This chain connects TRBV28 to TRBJ1-4; no reliable D call. The CDR3 is made up of 17 amino acids. V dropped 3 bases and J dropped 0 bases, with 14 bases sitting between them. Germline V gene lookup returns CDR1 MDHEN and CDR2 SYDVKM. For the CDR3, the DNA is TGTGCCAGCAGTTTTAGGTCGATCCCCTCAACTAATGAAAAACTGTTTTTT. It encodes CASSFRSIPSTNEKLFF. The entire variable domain, with the rest obtained from reference TRBV28 and TRBJ1-4, is as follows: DVKVTQSSRYLVKRTGEKVFLECVQDMDHENMFWYRQDPGLGLRLIYFSYDVKMKEKGDIPEGYSVSREKKERFSLILESASTNQTSMYLCASSFRSIPSTNEKLFFGSGTQLSVL.

The CDR3 bases are TGTGCCAGTCGAGAGTGGGGTGAAACTAATGAAAAACTGTTTTTT. This encodes CASREWGETNEKLFF. The rearrangement links TRBV19 to TRBJ1-4; unclear D gene. Deletions cut 8 bases from V and 1 base from J, with 14 bases between. This CDR3 is 15 amino acids long. CDR1 and CDR2 from the germline V gene are LNHDA and SQIVND (reference sequence).

J is TRBJ1-2 and V is TRBV5-6; D not resolved. CDR3 length: 15 amino acids. Between the trimmed V and J ends, which lost 0 bases and 4 bases, there was a span of 13 bases. Germline lookup yields CDR1 SGHDT and CDR2 YYEEEE. CDR3 amino acids: CASSLDEGSFYGYTF. In DNA form, the CDR3 reads TGTGCCAGCAGCTTGGACGAAGGATCCTTCTATGGCTACACCTTC. Complete variable domain (other parts from reference TRBV5-6 and TRBJ1-2): DAGVTQSPTHLIKTRGQQVTLRCSPKSGHDTVSWYQQALGQGPQFIFQYYEEEERQRGNFPDRFSGHQFPNYSSELNVNALLLGDSALYLCASSLDEGSFYGYTFGSGTRLTVV.

The chain recombines TRBV5-1 with TRBJ1-3; unclear D gene. V gave up 0 bases and J gave up 0 bases, with 7 bases separating them. Germline-derived CDR1 and CDR2 are SGHRS and YFSETQ. This CDR3 contains 15 residues. For the CDR3, the DNA is TGCGCCAGCAGCTTGGGGATGAGCTCTGGAAACACCATATATTTT. Protein sequence: CASSLGMSSGNTIYF.

V usage is TRBV6-5 and J usage is TRBJ2-7; TRBD2 matches 11 bases. J gave up 5 bases and V 6 bases, and 9 bases lay outside the gene matches. Germline values: CDR1 MNHEY, CDR2 SVGAGI. The CDR3 runs 15 residues. The CDR3 DNA reads TGTGCCAGCAGACCGCTTAGCGGGAGGGCCGACGAGCAGTACTTC. It yields the protein CASRPLSGRADEQYF.

V usage is TRBV19 and J usage is TRBJ1-4, with D unclear. The V gene's germline CDR1 is LNHDA and CDR2 SQIVND (reference sequence). There are 15 residues in the CDR3. The V end was cut by 7 bases, the J end by 8 bases, with 20 bases between. CDR3 DNA: TGTGCCAGTATACCTAAGGCCCCGGTAGGAGAAAAACTGTTTTTT. As protein: CASIPKAPVGEKLFF.

This chain's CDR3 is CASRGVGPYGYTF. In nucleotides, the CDR3 is TGTGCCAGCAGGGGGGTAGGGCCCTATGGCTACACCTTC. The rearrangement links TRBV25-1 to TRBJ1-2; perhaps TRBD1 as D (5 bases). CDR1 MGHDK and CDR2 SYGVNS come from the germline V gene. This CDR3 is built from 13 residues. Trimming removed 6 bases from V and 4 bases from J, with 12 bases in between.

V gene TRBV5-1 combines with J gene TRBJ1-2; TRBD1 agrees at 9 bases. Trimming at V came to 4 bases and at J to 7 bases, leaving 8 bases not matched to a gene. CDR3 length: 14 residues. Germline V lookup: CDR1 SGHRS, CDR2 YFSETQ. The CDR3 loop is CASSPQGALAGYTF. The CDR3 bases are TGCGCCAGCAGCCCACAGGGGGCGCTTGCTGGCTACACCTTC.

The CDR3 region has the DNA TGCGCCAGCAGCCCCCAGGGGCGGCTAGCGGGAAGCCGGGACTACGAGCAGTACTTC. This codes for CASSPQGRLAGSRDYEQYF. This chain joins TRBV5-1 and TRBJ2-7; 9 nucleotides match TRBD2. V lost 4 bases, J lost 3 bases, and 20 bases stayed unmatched. CDR1 SGHRS and CDR2 YFSETQ come from the germline V gene. This CDR3 has 19 residues.

CDR3 DNA sequence: TGTGCCAGCAGGGGGACAGGGGGGTACTATAGCAATCAGCCCCAGCATTTT. Its protein product is CASRGTGGYYSNQPQHF. The chain has TRBV28 and TRBJ1-5, with 11 bases lining up with TRBD1. This CDR3 spans 17 amino acids. Germline values: CDR1 MDHEN, CDR2 SYDVKM. J lost 0 bases, V lost 6 bases, and 7 bases had no gene match.

The chain links TRBV29-1 to TRBJ2-1, with 9 positions matching TRBD2. The CDR3 contains 14 residues. Germline assignment: CDR1 SQVTM and CDR2 ANQGSEA. V lost 7 bases to trimming and J lost 6 bases; unmatched junction nucleotides: 10. CDR3 amino acids: CSARASGEVNEQFF. As DNA, the CDR3 is TGCAGCGCTCGGGCTAGCGGGGAAGTCAATGAGCAGTTCTTC.

This chain uses TRBV5-6 with TRBJ2-6; perhaps TRBD1 as D (6 bases). The CDR3 runs 19 residues. CDR1 and CDR2 (germline): SGHDT, YYEEEE. Trimming took 4 bases from V and 0 from J, leaving 20 bases between them. CDR3 protein: CASSLVWGTGYSGANVLTF. The CDR3 DNA reads TGTGCCAGCAGCCTGGTGTGGGGAACAGGGTACTCTGGGGCCAACGTCCTGACTTTC.

To note about this clone: Additional DNA sequences in this sample encode the identical CDR3. The chain uses TRBV7-9 and TRBJ2-3, with D hard to call. The CDR3 runs 14 residues. From germline, CDR1 is SEHNR and CDR2 FQNEAQ (reference sequence). V lost 3 bases to trimming and J lost 1 base, with 8 bases between them. Written as DNA, the CDR3 is TGTGCCAGCAGCTTTGGCAGCGGCACAGATACGCAGTATTTT. Translation: CASSFGSGTDTQYF.

The gene calls are TRBV12-1 and TRBJ2-1; TRBD2 is the table's D call and was not checked against the DNA. TRBV12-1 is a pseudogene segment. The CDR3 spans 16 residues. The CDR3 loop reads CASSFLAGSPYNEQFF. CDR3 coding DNA: TGTGCCAGCAGCTTTCTCGCGGGCTCTCCATACAATGAGCAGTTCTTC.

This clone has just a few counts. Other DNA sequences in the same sample also yield this CDR3. This chain joins TRBV7-3 and TRBJ1-1, with D possibly TRBD1 on 5 matching bases. This CDR3 spans 13 amino acids. Trimming took off 4 bases at V and 1 base at J, with 7 bases between the two ends. From germline, CDR1 is SGHTA and CDR2 FQGTGA. Here the CDR3 reads CASSSQGNTEAFF. The DNA of the CDR3 is TGTGCCAGCAGCTCCCAGGGGAACACTGAAGCTTTCTTT.

The rearrangement links TRBV6-5 to TRBJ2-7; D might be TRBD2 (5 bases). The germline V gene has CDR1 MNHEY and CDR2 SVGAGI. Trimming removed 8 bases at V and 4 bases at J, with 18 bases between. CDR3 size: 14 residues. This CDR3 is CASAPESPGYEQYF. CDR3 nucleotides: TGTGCCAGCGCCCCGGAGAGTCCGGGGTACGAGCAGTACTTC.

This chain links TRBV28 with TRBJ2-7; 8 bases match TRBD2. The V segment lost 5 bases and the J segment 2 bases; nucleotides outside the gene matches: 11. The germline gives CDR1 MDHEN, CDR2 SYDVKM. This CDR3 has 16 amino acids. CDR3 coding DNA: TGTGCCAGCAGTGCCGCCCTAGCGGGCGCTACCTACGAGCAGTACTTC. Amino acid sequence: CASSAALAGATYEQYF. Using reference TRBV28 and TRBJ2-7 for the parts outside the CDR3, the full variable domain is DVKVTQSSRYLVKRTGEKVFLECVQDMDHENMFWYRQDPGLGLRLIYFSYDVKMKEKGDIPEGYSVSREKKERFSLILESASTNQTSMYLCASSAALAGATYEQYFGPGTRLTVT.

This chain joins TRBV9 and TRBJ2-3; TRBD2 matches 10 bases. J gave up 6 bases and V 3 bases, and 4 bases lay outside the gene matches. Germline V gives CDR1 SGDLS, CDR2 YYNGEE. The CDR3 runs 14 residues. Here the CDR3 reads CASSAPSGSDTQYF. CDR3 sequence (DNA): TGTGCCAGCAGCGCCCCTAGCGGGAGCGATACGCAGTATTTT.

The chain joins TRBV7-9 to TRBJ2-5; 10 bases agree with TRBD2. V lost 1 base and J lost 12; bases outside the gene matches: 11. Germline loops: CDR1 SEHNR, CDR2 FQNEAQ (reference sequence). The CDR3 is 15 amino acids. The CDR3 region is CASSLGSASGGREYF. CDR3 bases: TGTGCCAGCAGCTTAGGGTCGGCTAGCGGGGGACGCGAGTACTTC.

In the case of this clone: This sample also contains other DNA sequences that code for the same CDR3. The chain couples TRBV15 to TRBJ2-7; a weak D match, TRBD2 (5 bases). This CDR3 is built from 14 residues. The V end was cut by 0 bases, the J end by 3 bases, with 9 bases between. CDR1 and CDR2 (germline): LNHNV, YYDKDF (reference sequence). The CDR3, as DNA: TGTGCCACCAGCAGAGATCGGGGAAGCTACGAGCAGTACTTC. It specifies CATSRDRGSYEQYF.

The chain uses TRBV9 and TRBJ2-1; 10 nucleotides line up with TRBD2. J was trimmed by 7 bases and V by 4 bases; bases with no gene match: 8. Germline-derived CDR1 and CDR2 are SGDLS and YYNGEE. The CDR3 runs to 15 residues. This CDR3 is CASSMLAGDWNEQFF. The CDR3 DNA follows: TGTGCCAGCAGCATGCTAGCGGGAGACTGGAATGAGCAGTTCTTC.

V usage is TRBV29-1 and J usage is TRBJ1-1; 7 positions match TRBD1. The V and J ends lost 7 bases and 4 bases, in that order; junction bases with no gene match: 12. From germline, CDR1 is SQVTM and CDR2 ANQGSEA. This CDR3 is 14 amino acids long. CDR3 nucleotides: TGCAGCGCTCCGACAGGGCAACCTTTCACTGAAGCTTTCTTT. Protein product: CSAPTGQPFTEAFF.

The V call is TRBV5-1, the J call TRBJ2-2; D might be TRBD1 or TRBD2, each matching 5 bases. The CDR3 loop spans 14 amino acids. Germline assignment: CDR1 SGHRS and CDR2 YFSETQ. V lost 7 bases to trimming and J lost 6 bases, with 16 bases between them. In nucleotides, the CDR3 is TGCGCCAGCGGGCCAGAGAGGGGACCCGGGGAGCTGTTTTTT. The encoded protein is CASGPERGPGELFF. The variable domain in full, completed from reference TRBV5-1 and TRBJ2-2, reads KAGVTQTPRYLIKTRGQQVTLSCSPISGHRSVSWYQQTPGQGLQFLFEYFSETQRNKGNFPGRFSGRQFSNSRSEMNVSTLELGDSALYLCASGPERGPGELFFGEGSRLTVL.

The genes are TRBV7-9 and TRBJ2-1, with 8 bases fitting TRBD2. Germline CDR1 reads SEHNR; CDR2 reads FQNEAQ (reference sequence). The CDR3 has 13 amino acids. Trimming cost V 5 bases and J 6 bases; bases outside gene matches: 3. The CDR3 nucleotides are TGTGCCAGCAGCCACGGACTAGCCAATGAGCAGTTCTTC. This gives the protein CASSHGLANEQFF.

V is TRBV28 and J is TRBJ1-2, with TRBD1 as a possible D gene (6 bases). This CDR3 comprises 16 residues. Trimming stripped 7 bases from V and 4 bases from J, with 22 bases between. CDR1 MDHEN and CDR2 SYDVKM come from the germline V gene. CDR3 region: CASTQPKGGHGYGYTF. The CDR3 region has the DNA TGTGCCAGCACCCAACCTAAGGGGGGGCACGGCTATGGCTACACCTTC.

This rearrangement joins TRBV28 to TRBJ1-2; D is ambiguous. Trimming removed 4 bases from V and 9 bases from J, with 9 bases in between. The CDR3 extends over 11 amino acids. Germline V gene data show CDR1 as MDHEN and CDR2 as SYDVKM. DNA of the CDR3: TGTGCCAGCAGTTCTGACTTTAGCTACACCTTC. Translating it yields CASSSDFSYTF.

The genes are TRBV5-6 and TRBJ2-2, with D possibly TRBD1 on 6 matching bases. Trimming took 1 base from V and 5 from J, leaving 18 bases between them. Germline V gene data show CDR1 as SGHDT and CDR2 as YYEEEE. The CDR3 runs to 17 residues. The CDR3 loop is CASSLYRNRVGTGELFF. The CDR3 DNA reads TGTGCCAGCAGCTTGTACCGAAACAGGGTCGGGACCGGGGAGCTGTTTTTT.